This T cell receptor (beta chain) was obtained from a study of blood T cell repertoires in COVID-19. V was pared by 5 bases and J by 2 bases, with 15 bases between. The length of the CDR3 is 15 residues. The germline V gene has CDR1 SQVTM and CDR2 ANQGSEA. Profiling relied on immunoSEQ multiplex PCR, and the TCRdb table lists in-frame clones only, not all of them. The sample holds over 250,000 clones, approximately 89% seen once. Sequenced sample: PBMCs or T cells enriched from blood (not recorded which). This chain uses TRBV29-1 with TRBJ1-4; no clear D gene. The TCR comes from a woman aged 18-29 years who had recovered from COVID-19. The CDR3 loop reads CSVSGVANTNEKLFF. The DNA for the CDR3 is TGCAGCGTTTCGGGAGTAGCAAACACTAATGAAAAACTGTTTTTT.